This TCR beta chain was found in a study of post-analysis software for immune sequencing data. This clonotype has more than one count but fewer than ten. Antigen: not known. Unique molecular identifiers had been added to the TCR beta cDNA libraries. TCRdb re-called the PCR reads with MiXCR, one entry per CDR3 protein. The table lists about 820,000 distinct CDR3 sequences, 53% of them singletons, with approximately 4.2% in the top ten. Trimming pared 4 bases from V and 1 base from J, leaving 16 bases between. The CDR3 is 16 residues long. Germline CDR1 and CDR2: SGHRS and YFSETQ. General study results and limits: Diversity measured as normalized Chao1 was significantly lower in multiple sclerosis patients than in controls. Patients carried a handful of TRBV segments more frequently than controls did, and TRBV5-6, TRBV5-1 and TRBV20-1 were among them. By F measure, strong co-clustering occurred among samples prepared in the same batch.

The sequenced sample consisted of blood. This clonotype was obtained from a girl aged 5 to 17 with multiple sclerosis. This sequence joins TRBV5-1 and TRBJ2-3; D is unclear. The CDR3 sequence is CASSDIGWVGTDTQYF. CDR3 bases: TGCGCCAGCAGCGACATCGGGTGGGTTGGCACAGATACGCAGTATTTT.